Listed below are T cell receptor beta chains from one sample, sequenced in a study of shared clonotypes between healthy human individuals. Profiling relied on immunoSEQ multiplex PCR, and the TCRdb table lists in-frame clones only, not all of them. Of over a million clones in the sample, about 80% were seen once. Input material: memory CD4+ T cells from PBMCs. Every receptor here comes from a man in his late teens or twenties in good health. Some clones in this sample may be carry-over from other donors' samples. The CDR3 runs from the conserved cysteine through the conserved F or W. A D gene is named only where the DNA matches it firmly. Only some rows state a clone size, as once, few, many or a class for expanded clones.

V gene	clone size	J gene	D gene	CDR3 protein	CDR3 DNA
TRBV14	once	TRBJ1-1	.	CASSQESGWGTEAFF	TGTGCCAGCAGCCAAGAATCAGGGTGGGGCACTGAAGCTTTCTTT
TRBV4-1	.	TRBJ2-5	.	CASSQAERSKTQYF	TGCGCCAGCAGCCAAGCAGAGCGGTCGAAGACCCAGTACTTC
TRBV5-6	once	TRBJ2-5	TRBD1	CASSRGQTQETQYF	TGTGCCAGCAGCCGGGGACAGACCCAAGAGACCCAGTACTTC
TRBV11-2	.	TRBJ2-2	.	CASSPRGAFIGELFF	TGTGCCAGCAGTCCACGGGGGGCCTTTATCGGGGAGCTGTTTTTT
TRBV4-3	.	TRBJ1-4	TRBD1	CASSQRDSEKLFF	TGCGCCAGCAGCCAGAGGGACAGTGAAAAACTGTTTTTT
TRBV7-7	.	TRBJ2-3	TRBD2	CASSFGLAGSTDTQYF	TGTGCCAGCAGTTTTGGACTAGCTGGCAGCACAGATACGCAGTATTTT
TRBV5-6	many	TRBJ1-1	TRBD1	CASSSYRGHTEAFF	TGTGCCAGCAGCTCCTACAGGGGGCACACTGAAGCTTTCTTT
TRBV29-1	.	TRBJ2-7	.	CSVGVHEQYF	TGCAGCGTTGGGGTCCACGAGCAGTACTTC
TRBV4-3	.	TRBJ2-1	.	CASSQGPAPRVEQFF	TGCGCCAGCAGCCAAGGCCCCGCTCCTCGGGTTGAGCAGTTCTTC
TRBV7-8	.	TRBJ1-2	.	CASSLSIDTAHGYTF	TGTGCCAGCAGCTTAAGTATTGACACGGCCCATGGCTACACCTTC
TRBV5-4	.	TRBJ2-2	TRBD2	CASSLPLAGRPTGELFF	TGTGCCAGCAGCCTACCTTTAGCGGGAAGACCCACCGGGGAGCTGTTTTTT
TRBV11-2	.	TRBJ2-7	TRBD2	CASSLRTSGRRLGQYF	TGTGCCAGCAGCTTAAGGACTAGCGGGAGGAGGTTAGGGCAGTACTTC
TRBV4-2	.	TRBJ2-3	TRBD2	CASSQDRSGRADTQYF	TGTGCCAGCAGCCAAGATCGGAGCGGGAGGGCAGATACGCAGTATTTT
TRBV12-5	.	TRBJ2-3	TRBD1	CASGNGQAGADTQYF	TGTGCTAGTGGTAACGGACAGGCCGGTGCAGATACGCAGTATTTT